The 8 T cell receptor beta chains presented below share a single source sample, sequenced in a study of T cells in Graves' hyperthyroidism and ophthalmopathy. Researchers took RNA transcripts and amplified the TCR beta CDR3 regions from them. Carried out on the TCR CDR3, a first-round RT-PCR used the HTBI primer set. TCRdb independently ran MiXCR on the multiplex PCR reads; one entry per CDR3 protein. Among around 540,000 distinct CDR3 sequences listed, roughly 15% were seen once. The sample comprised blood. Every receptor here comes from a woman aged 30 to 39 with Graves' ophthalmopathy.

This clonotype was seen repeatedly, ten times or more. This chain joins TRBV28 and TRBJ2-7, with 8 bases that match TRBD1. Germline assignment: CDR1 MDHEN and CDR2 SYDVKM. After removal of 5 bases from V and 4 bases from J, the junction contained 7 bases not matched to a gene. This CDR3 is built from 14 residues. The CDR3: CASSTQGAAYEQYF. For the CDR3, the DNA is TGTGCCAGCAGTACCCAGGGGGCGGCTTACGAGCAGTACTTC.

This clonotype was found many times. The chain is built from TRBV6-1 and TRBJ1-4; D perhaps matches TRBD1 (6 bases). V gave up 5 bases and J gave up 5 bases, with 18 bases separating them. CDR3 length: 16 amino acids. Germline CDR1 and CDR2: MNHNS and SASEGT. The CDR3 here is CASSSSYRDKNEKLFF. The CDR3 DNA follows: TGTGCCAGCAGTTCCTCCTACCGGGACAAAAATGAAAAACTGTTTTTT.

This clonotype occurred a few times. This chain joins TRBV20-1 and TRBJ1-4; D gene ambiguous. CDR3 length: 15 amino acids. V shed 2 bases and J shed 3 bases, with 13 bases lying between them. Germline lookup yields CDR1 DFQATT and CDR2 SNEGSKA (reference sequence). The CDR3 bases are TGCAGTGCTAGACTCATGACTGGGGCTAATGAAAAACTGTTTTTT. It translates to CSARLMTGANEKLFF.

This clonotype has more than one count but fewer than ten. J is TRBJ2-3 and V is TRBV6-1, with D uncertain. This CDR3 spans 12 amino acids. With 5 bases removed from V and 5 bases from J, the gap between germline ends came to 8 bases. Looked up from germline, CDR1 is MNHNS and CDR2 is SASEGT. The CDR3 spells CASSQSVDTQYF. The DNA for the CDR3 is TGTGCCAGCAGTCAGTCTGTAGATACGCAGTATTTT.

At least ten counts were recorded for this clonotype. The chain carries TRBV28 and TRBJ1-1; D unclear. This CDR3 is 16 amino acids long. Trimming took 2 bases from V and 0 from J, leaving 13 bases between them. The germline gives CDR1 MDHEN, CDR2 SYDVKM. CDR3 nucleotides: TGTGCCAGCAGTTTAGGCCCCCTCACTCTGAACACTGAAGCTTTCTTT. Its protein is CASSLGPLTLNTEAFF.

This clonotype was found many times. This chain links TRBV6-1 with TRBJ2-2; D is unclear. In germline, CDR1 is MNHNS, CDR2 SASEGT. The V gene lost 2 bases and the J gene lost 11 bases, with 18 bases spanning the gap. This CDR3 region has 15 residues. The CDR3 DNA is TGTGCCAGCAGTGAATTCCCAGGCTCAGTGGGAGAGCTGTTTTTT. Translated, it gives CASSEFPGSVGELFF.

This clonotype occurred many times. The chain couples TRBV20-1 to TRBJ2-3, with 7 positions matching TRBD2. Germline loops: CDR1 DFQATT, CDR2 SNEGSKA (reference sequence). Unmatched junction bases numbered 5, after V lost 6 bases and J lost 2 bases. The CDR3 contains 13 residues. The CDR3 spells CSASRGDTDTQYF. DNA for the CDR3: TGCAGTGCCTCCCGGGGGGACACAGATACGCAGTATTTT.

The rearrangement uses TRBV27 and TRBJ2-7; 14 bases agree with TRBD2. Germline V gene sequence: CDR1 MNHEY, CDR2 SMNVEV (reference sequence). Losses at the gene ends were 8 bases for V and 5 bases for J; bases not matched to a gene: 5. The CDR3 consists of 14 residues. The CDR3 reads CASSGLAGVDEQYF. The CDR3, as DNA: TGTGCCAGCTCGGGACTAGCGGGAGTGGACGAGCAGTACTTC.